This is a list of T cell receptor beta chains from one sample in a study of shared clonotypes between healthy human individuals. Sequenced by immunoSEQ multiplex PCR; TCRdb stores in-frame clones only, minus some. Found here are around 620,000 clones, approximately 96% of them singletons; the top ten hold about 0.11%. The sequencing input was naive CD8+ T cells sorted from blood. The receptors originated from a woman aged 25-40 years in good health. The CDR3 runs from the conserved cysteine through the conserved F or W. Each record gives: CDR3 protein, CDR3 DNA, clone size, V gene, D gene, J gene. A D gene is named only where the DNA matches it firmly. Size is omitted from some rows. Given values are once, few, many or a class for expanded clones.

CASRINKGGETQYF	TGTGCCAGCAGGATCAATAAGGGGGGAGAGACCCAGTACTTC	NA	TRBV28	NA	TRBJ2-5
CSVERKYNEQFF	TGCAGCGTTGAACGGAAATACAATGAGCAGTTCTTC	NA	TRBV29-1	NA	TRBJ2-1
CASSQAWETQYF	TGTGCCAGCAGCCAAGCTTGGGAGACCCAGTACTTC	NA	TRBV14	NA	TRBJ2-5
CASSYSGTPYTDTQYF	TGTGCCAGCAGTTACTCCGGGACGCCTTACACAGATACGCAGTATTTT	NA	TRBV6-5	NA	TRBJ2-3
CASSTKDRSLSGNTIYF	TGTGCCAGCAGTACCAAGGACAGGTCCCTCTCTGGAAACACCATATATTTT	NA	TRBV28	TRBD1	TRBJ1-3
CASSPQQEVGYNEQFF	TGTGCCAGCAGCCCGCAGCAGGAGGTGGGGTACAATGAGCAGTTCTTC	NA	TRBV4-2	NA	TRBJ2-1
CASNEGTVSYEQYF	TGTGCCAGCAACGAAGGGACAGTCTCCTACGAGCAGTACTTC	NA	TRBV9	TRBD1	TRBJ2-7
CASSPGQVNYEQYF	TGTGCCAGTAGTCCAGGACAGGTGAACTACGAGCAGTACTTC	NA	TRBV19	TRBD1	TRBJ2-7
CASYGGGPIPYEQYF	TGTGCCTCTTATGGCGGCGGGCCAATACCCTACGAGCAGTACTTC	NA	TRBV2	NA	TRBJ2-7
CASSPLQVLDEQFF	TGTGCCAGCAGCCCCCTACAGGTGTTGGATGAGCAGTTCTTC	once	TRBV9	NA	TRBJ2-1
CASSFLAGDTQYF	TGTGCCAGCAGCTTTCTAGCCGGAGATACGCAGTATTTT	NA	TRBV5-6	NA	TRBJ2-3
CASSGTGGEAFF	TGTGCCAGCAGCGGAACCGGAGGGGAAGCTTTCTTT	NA	TRBV9	NA	TRBJ1-1
CASKGDTLSYEQYF	TGTGCCAGCAAGGGAGACACCCTCTCCTACGAGCAGTACTTC	NA	TRBV6-5	NA	TRBJ2-7
CATSQSRGTEAFF	TGTGCCACCAGCCAAAGTCGGGGCACTGAAGCTTTCTTT	NA	TRBV15	NA	TRBJ1-1
CASSPKPGYEQYF	TGCGCCAGCAGCCCTAAACCCGGATACGAGCAGTACTTC	NA	TRBV4-1	NA	TRBJ2-7
CASSHDGNTEAFF	TGTGCCAGCAGCCACGACGGGAACACTGAAGCTTTCTTT	NA	TRBV5-4	NA	TRBJ1-1
CASSDGQGAFGYTF	TGTGCCAGCAGCGACGGACAGGGGGCTTTTGGCTACACCTTC	NA	TRBV5-4	TRBD1	TRBJ1-2
CASSQGTGTRSYEQYF	TGTGCCAGCAGCCAGGGGACCGGGACCCGCTCCTACGAGCAGTACTTC	NA	TRBV7-9	NA	TRBJ2-7
CASSLTTEQGVDTEAFF	TGTGCCAGTAGTTTAACGACAGAACAGGGCGTTGACACTGAAGCTTTCTTT	NA	TRBV19	NA	TRBJ1-1
CASSSNGYTF	TGTGCCAGCAGCTCTAATGGCTACACCTTC	NA	TRBV11-3	NA	TRBJ1-2
CASISGVLGTEYEQYF	TGTGCCAGCATCTCCGGGGTGCTGGGAACCGAGTACGAGCAGTACTTC	NA	TRBV7-8	NA	TRBJ2-7
CASDPGLSTGELFF	TGTGCCAGCGATCCGGGGCTCAGCACCGGGGAGCTGTTTTTT	NA	TRBV2	NA	TRBJ2-2
CASSQNATTGWGWGELFF	TGTGCCAGCAGCCAGAACGCAACGACAGGTTGGGGGTGGGGGGAGCTGTTTTTT	once	TRBV11-2	NA	TRBJ2-2
CASSLSQYEQYF	TGTGCCAGCAGTTTATCGCAGTACGAGCAGTACTTC	NA	TRBV28	NA	TRBJ2-7
CASGDDRNYGYTF	TGTGCCTCCGGGGACGATCGGAACTATGGCTACACCTTC	NA	TRBV2	NA	TRBJ1-2
CSVEQGAWEQYF	TGCAGCGTTGAGCAGGGGGCTTGGGAGCAGTACTTC	NA	TRBV29-1	TRBD1	TRBJ2-7
CASSPRTSGYQETQYF	TGTGCCAGCAGCCCTAGGACTAGCGGTTACCAAGAGACCCAGTACTTC	NA	TRBV5-4	TRBD2	TRBJ2-5
CASSLGFASVNTGELFF	TGTGCCAGCAGCTTAGGGTTTGCTAGCGTCAACACCGGGGAGCTGTTTTTT	NA	TRBV7-8	NA	TRBJ2-2